The present T cell receptor beta chain was sequenced within a study of CD4 T cell repertoires in COVID-19. Study overall: After less than twelve days of IL-2 expansion, CFSE-low cells were relabeled and restimulated with other coronavirus spikes. Study-level findings and limits: Some SARS-CoV-2 clonotypes, between roughly 7 and 27%, recurred in SARS-CoV and/or HKU1 cultures.

No culture step preceded sequencing of the ex vivo isolated memory T cells. Germline V gene data show CDR1 as LNHNV and CDR2 as YYDKDF (reference sequence). Trimming cost V 8 bases and J 3 bases; bases outside gene matches: 6. The length of the CDR3 is 14 residues. As for this clone: Antigen: not known.

The protocol was immunoSEQ multiplex PCR, while the TCRdb copy is restricted to in-frame clones and leaves out a portion. In the table there are about 24,000 clones, 85% to 95% of which are singletons. The sequences come from circulating follicular helper CD4+ T cells (cTfh) from blood, collected before the COVID-19 pandemic. The chain has TRBV15 and TRBJ2-7, with 11 bases fitting TRBD1. This receptor was obtained from a human donor who had COVID-19. The CDR3 region has the DNA TGTGCCACCCAAAGGGACAGGGGGAACTACGAGCAGTACTTC. It specifies CATQRDRGNYEQYF.